Sequencing of this TCR beta chain was carried out in a study of blood T cell repertoires in COVID-19. Study as a whole: In each case, the material was cDNA or gDNA derived from T cells, B-cell-depleted T cells, or PBMCs.

This CDR3 contains 11 residues. V was pared by 5 bases and J by 11 bases, with 6 bases of the junction left unmatched. Germline CDR1 DFQATT, CDR2 SNEGSKA (reference sequence). Original data processing: Reference gene primer amplification gave nucleated cell count estimates. Produced via immunoSEQ multiplex PCR; TCRdb's table is partial and in-frame only. V, J and clone size reflect that table, while D and trimming were determined from the DNA. The sample includes 80,000 or so clones, roughly 80% of them seen just once. Sequenced input: peripheral blood. The rearrangement uses TRBV20-1 and TRBJ2-3, with 8 bases aligning to TRBD1. This sequence was found in a woman aged 70-85 years with acute or convalescent COVID-19. CDR3 protein: CSAWSGTGQYF. The CDR3 DNA is TGCAGTGCTTGGTCCGGGACAGGGCAGTATTTT.